One and the same sample provided the 6 T cell receptor beta chains below, sequenced in a study of blood T cell repertoires in COVID-19. Sequencing was performed with immunoSEQ multiplex PCR; in TCRdb, only in-frame clones are kept and a portion is missing. The data show under 80,000 clones, roughly nine tenths seen once. Sequencing was done on a sample of peripheral blood. These receptors all come from a man aged 45-65 years with active COVID-19.

The genes are TRBV7-2 and TRBJ2-7, with no clear D. The V gene lost 5 bases and the J gene lost 7 bases, with 15 bases spanning the gap. The germline CDR1 and CDR2 sequences are SGHTA and FQGNSA. The CDR3 sequence is 13 residues long. CDR3 amino acids: CASSPRGAREQYF. In DNA, the CDR3 is TGTGCCAGCAGCCCCCGCGGAGCTAGGGAGCAGTACTTC. Full variable domain (rest looked up from reference TRBV7-2 and TRBJ2-7): GAGVSQSPSNKVTEKGKDVELRCDPISGHTALYWYRQSLGQGLEFLIYFQGNSAPDKSGLPSDRFSAERTGGSVSTLTIQRTQQEDSAVYLCASSPRGAREQYFGPGTRLTVT.

The CDR3: CAWSTGGNEKLFF. In DNA form, the CDR3 reads TGTGCCTGGTCTACCGGGGGGAATGAAAAACTGTTTTTT. The rearrangement uses TRBV30 and TRBJ1-4; D possibly corresponds to TRBD1 (5 bases). V lost 5 bases, J lost 5 bases, and 12 bases lay in between. CDR3 length: 13 residues. Germline CDR1 GTSNPN, CDR2 SVGIG (reference sequence).

The rearrangement joins TRBV18 to TRBJ1-2, with D tentatively TRBD1 (5 bases). The CDR3 consists of 16 residues. The germline V and J ends were trimmed by 3 bases and 4 bases, with 18 bases remaining between them. Germline values: CDR1 KGHSH, CDR2 LQKENI. CDR3 nucleotides: TGTGCCAGCTCACCCCTCGGCGGGGGAGAATCCTATGGCTACACCTTC. Its protein product is CASSPLGGGESYGYTF. The full variable domain, completed using reference TRBV18 and TRBJ1-2, is NAGVMQNPRHLVRRRGQEARLRCSPMKGHSHVYWYRQLPEEGLKFMVYLQKENIIDESGMPKERFSAEFPKEGPSILRIQQVVRGDSAAYFCASSPLGGGESYGYTFGSGTRLTVV.

The genes are TRBV5-1 and TRBJ2-2; 8 bases agree with TRBD1. CDR1 SGHRS and CDR2 YFSETQ come from the germline V gene. The CDR3 contains 14 residues. Germline trimming cut 7 bases from V and 6 bases from J; bases unmatched to any gene: 8. The chain's CDR3 is CASQGAGGSGELFF. In nucleotides, the CDR3 is TGCGCCAGCCAGGGGGCCGGTGGATCCGGGGAGCTGTTTTTT. Full variable domain (remainder filled in from reference TRBV5-1 and TRBJ2-2): KAGVTQTPRYLIKTRGQQVTLSCSPISGHRSVSWYQQTPGQGLQFLFEYFSETQRNKGNFPGRFSGRQFSNSRSEMNVSTLELGDSALYLCASQGAGGSGELFFGEGSRLTVL.

The genes are TRBV6-6 and TRBJ2-3; D is unclear. CDR1 and CDR2 from the germline V gene are MNHNY and SVGAGI (reference sequence). Trimming took off 6 bases at V and 10 bases at J, with 11 bases between the two ends. The CDR3 totals 11 residues. The CDR3: CASSPNLAQYF. CDR3 nucleotides: TGTGCCAGCAGCCCTAATCTAGCGCAGTATTTT.

This clone was recorded only once. The V and J genes are TRBV7-6 and TRBJ2-7, with TRBD2 matching over 14 bases. The germline gives CDR1 SGHVS, CDR2 FNYEAQ. The trim removed 4 bases at V and 4 bases at J, leaving 6 bases unmatched. The CDR3 has 16 amino acids. CDR3: CASSSGLAGVGYEQYF. DNA for the CDR3: TGTGCCAGCAGCTCGGGACTAGCGGGAGTCGGGTACGAGCAGTACTTC. Full variable domain (rest looked up from reference TRBV7-6 and TRBJ2-7): GAGVSQSPRYKVTKRGQDVALRCDPISGHVSLYWYRQALGQGPEFLTYFNYEAQQDKSGLPNDRFSAERPEGSISTLTIQRTEQRDSAMYRCASSSGLAGVGYEQYFGPGTRLTVT.